This T cell receptor (beta chain) originates from a study of cytomegalovirus exposure and HLA in healthy donors. The CDR3 is 10 residues long. V was cut by 5 bases and J by 11 bases, with 12 bases left in between. Germline lookup yields CDR1 GTSNPN and CDR2 SVGIG (reference sequence). General observations from the study: Altogether, about 160 TCR beta chains were recorded as cytomegalovirus-associated. It is likely that the observed cluster of highly shared sequence variants was a sequencing artifact.

PCR was performed using 60 Vbeta and 13 Jbeta primers. Here immunoSEQ multiplex PCR was the method, and the copy in TCRdb shows in-frame clones only, minus some. The sample has about 180,000 clones, just under 80% seen once. This clone was counted between two and nine times. The antigen remains undetermined. The TCR comes from a woman aged 25 to 45 in good health and CMV-seronegative. The sample comprised PBMCs. V usage is TRBV30 and J usage is TRBJ1-1; D is undetermined. In DNA form, the CDR3 reads TGTGCCTGGGGGCCTCCTGGGGCTTTCTTT. It specifies CAWGPPGAFF.